The TCR beta chain under discussion was sequenced for a study of CD8 T cells in ankylosing spondylitis. Overall study findings and caveats: Clones linked to disease were reported to show significant enrichment in matched ankylosing spondylitis synovial fluid.

In the case of this clonotype: Its matching antigen is unknown.

Using its own MiXCR run on the 5' RACE reads, TCRdb lists one record per CDR3 protein. This sample has around 300,000 distinct CDR3 sequences, with approximately 15% found just once. Source material: blood, either unsorted or a sorted T cell fraction (not recorded which). This sequence was found in a male donor with ankylosing spondylitis or in good health (not recorded which).

As DNA, the CDR3 is TGTGCCAGCAATGTAGCGGGGGGGTGGTACAATGAGCAGTTCTTC. It encodes CASNVAGGWYNEQFF. This chain joins TRBV6-1 and TRBJ2-1; 11 bases map to TRBD2. The CDR3 is 15 residues long. Germline assignment: CDR1 MNHNS and CDR2 SASEGT. The V segment lost 7 bases and the J segment 4 bases; nucleotides outside the gene matches: 6.